Below, 27 T cell receptor beta chains from the same sample are listed, as sequenced in a study of blood T cell repertoires in COVID-19. The repertoire was sequenced with immunoSEQ multiplex PCR; TCRdb's copy has only in-frame clones and lacks some. The sample records about 250,000 clones, roughly four fifths being singletons. Sequencing was done on a sample of peripheral blood. Source of these receptors: a man older than 75 with acute or convalescent COVID-19.

This chain uses TRBV11-2 with TRBJ2-7, with TRBD2 identical over 13 bases. V dropped 3 bases and J dropped 2; count of bases not matched to a gene: 4. This CDR3 contains 16 residues. The V gene's germline CDR1 is SGHAT and CDR2 FQNNGV. CDR3 protein: CASSFGTSGVTYEQYF. CDR3 sequence (DNA): TGTGCCAGCAGCTTCGGGACTAGCGGGGTAACCTACGAGCAGTACTTC.

This sequence joins TRBV5-1 and TRBJ2-5; 9 bases match TRBD2. This CDR3 contains 15 residues. The V gene's germline CDR1 is SGHRS and CDR2 YFSETQ. V trimming: 4 bases; J trimming: 5 bases; junction bases outside the gene matches: 9. The CDR3 DNA follows: TGCGCCAGCAGCCAGACCGCCCTAGCGGGGGAGACCCAGTACTTC. Translation: CASSQTALAGETQYF.

This clone was seen a few times. V usage is TRBV6-1 and J usage is TRBJ1-2, with a tentative D call TRBD1 (6 bases). The CDR3 covers 16 residues. Trimming left V 4 bases short and J 3 bases short, with 18 bases between. The germline CDR1 and CDR2 sequences are MNHNS and SASEGT. CDR3 protein: CASSAGTKEIYYGYTF. The CDR3 nucleotides read TGTGCCAGCAGTGCCGGGACAAAAGAAATCTACTATGGCTACACCTTC.

The chain couples TRBV6-5 to TRBJ2-1; perhaps TRBD2 as D (5 bases). CDR1 is MNHEY and CDR2 is SVGAGI in the germline V gene. This CDR3 has 15 amino acids. Trimming left V 0 bases short and J 8 bases short, with 14 bases between. CDR3 nucleotides: TGTGCCAGCAGTTACTCGAGGGAGAGGGTCGATGAGCAGTTCTTC. It specifies CASSYSRERVDEQFF.

This chain uses TRBV7-9 with TRBJ2-5; 9 bases fit TRBD1. Per the germline V gene, CDR1 is SEHNR and CDR2 is FQNEAQ (reference sequence). V was clipped by 5 bases and J by 2 bases; unmatched bases: 9. The CDR3 spans 16 residues. The CDR3 is CASSLTGTGSQETQYF. For the CDR3, the DNA is TGTGCCAGCAGCCTAACCGGGACAGGGTCTCAAGAGACCCAGTACTTC.

This clone was found once. This chain uses TRBV7-8 with TRBJ2-7; TRBD2 matches 11 bases. The ends lost 5 bases at V and 4 bases at J; junction bases unmatched: 4. CDR3 size: 14 residues. The germline CDR1 and CDR2 sequences are SGHVS and FQNEAQ. The CDR3 sequence is CASSTSGSTYEQYF. Written as DNA, the CDR3 is TGTGCCAGCAGCACTAGCGGGAGTACTTACGAGCAGTACTTC.

The table lists this clone with a count of one. V is TRBV24-1 and J is TRBJ2-7; 7 bases are a match to TRBD1. With V trimmed by 4 bases and J by 3 bases, 8 bases remained unmatched. This CDR3 spans 15 amino acids. Germline V lookup: CDR1 KGHDR, CDR2 SFDVKD. The CDR3 DNA follows: TGTGCCACCAGTGACACCGGGACAGAATACTACGAGCAGTACTTC. It codes for CATSDTGTEYYEQYF.

The chain employs TRBV7-8 and TRBJ1-2; 7 bases match TRBD1. The V and J ends lost 2 bases and 3 bases, in that order; junction bases with no gene match: 6. Germline V lookup: CDR1 SGHVS, CDR2 FQNEAQ. CDR3 length equals 15 residues. The CDR3 bases are TGTGCCAGCAGCTTAACGACAGGGCCGGACTATGGCTACACCTTC. Translated, it gives CASSLTTGPDYGYTF.

The rearrangement uses TRBV7-9 and TRBJ2-5; tentatively, D is TRBD2 (5 bases). Trimming took 5 bases from V and 4 from J, leaving 14 bases between them. The germline gives CDR1 SEHNR, CDR2 FQNEAQ (reference sequence). The CDR3 extends over 14 amino acids. CDR3: CASSLTGFLETQYF. The DNA for the CDR3 is TGTGCCAGCAGCCTGACGGGGTTTTTAGAGACCCAGTACTTC.

DNA for the CDR3: TGTGCCAGCAGTCCCCCGACAGGGGCCTACGAGCAGTACTTC. It yields the protein CASSPPTGAYEQYF. This chain uses TRBV6-5 with TRBJ2-7, with 8 bases identical to TRBD1. Germline V gene lookup returns CDR1 MNHEY and CDR2 SVGAGI. With V trimmed by 5 bases and J by 2 bases, 5 bases remained unmatched. The CDR3 runs to 14 residues.

The rearrangement joins TRBV7-3 to TRBJ1-1, with D hard to call. The ends were cut back, 2 bases at V and 1 base at J, with 5 bases in the middle. This CDR3 has 13 amino acids. The germline gives CDR1 SGHTA, CDR2 FQGTGA. The CDR3 protein is CASSLSGNTEAFF. The CDR3 region has the DNA TGTGCCAGCAGCTTATCGGGGAACACTGAAGCTTTCTTT.

The rearrangement joins TRBV6-1 to TRBJ2-1; TRBD2 might be the D (5 bases). V lost 3 bases, J lost 3 bases, and 12 bases lay in between. Germline V gene lookup returns CDR1 MNHNS and CDR2 SASEGT. The CDR3 consists of 15 residues. For the CDR3, the DNA is TGTGCCAGCAGTGACGGGCGGGCCCTCTACAATGAGCAGTTCTTC. Its protein is CASSDGRALYNEQFF.

The V call is TRBV6-2 or TRBV6-3, the J call TRBJ2-1; 16 nucleotides align to TRBD2. V lost 2 bases to trimming and J lost 16 bases; unmatched junction nucleotides: 11. CDR1 is MNHEY and CDR2 is SVGEGT in the germline V gene. The CDR3 extends over 16 amino acids. In DNA, the CDR3 is TGTGCCAGCAGTTACACCGGGACTAGCGGGGGGGCTAGGAAATTCTTC. It encodes CASSYTGTSGGARKFF.

The J gene is TRBJ2-2, the V gene TRBV7-6, with 11 positions matching TRBD2. Germline trimming cut 1 base from V and 0 bases from J; bases unmatched to any gene: 4. Germline CDR1 SGHVS, CDR2 FNYEAQ. The CDR3 covers 18 residues. In nucleotides, the CDR3 is TGTGCCAGCAGCTTAGGACTAGCGGGAAGGGCGAACACCGGGGAGCTGTTTTTT. Encoded protein: CASSLGLAGRANTGELFF.

The J gene is TRBJ1-2, the V gene TRBV5-4; D is undetermined. The germline gives CDR1 SGHNT, CDR2 YYREEE (reference sequence). The V end lost 3 bases, the J end lost 2 bases, and 11 bases lay between the germline ends. The CDR3 is made up of 14 amino acids. The CDR3 loop reads CASSSPAGNYGYTF. CDR3 in DNA: TGTGCCAGCAGCTCCCCGGCGGGCAACTATGGCTACACCTTC.

A word on this clone: Other nucleotide sequences in the sample specify the same CDR3. V gene TRBV30 combines with J gene TRBJ2-1; 7 nucleotides line up with TRBD2. J was trimmed by 2 bases and V by 2 bases; bases with no gene match: 9. The CDR3 runs to 16 residues. Germline assignment: CDR1 GTSNPN and CDR2 SVGIG (reference sequence). CDR3 in amino acids: CAWSNRAGLPYNEQFF. The CDR3 DNA reads as TGTGCCTGGAGTAATAGAGCGGGGCTACCCTACAATGAGCAGTTCTTC. Supplemented by reference TRBV30 and TRBJ2-1, the full variable domain reads SQTIHQWPATLVQPVGSPLSLECTVEGTSNPNLYWYRQAAGRGLQLLFYSVGIGQISSEVPQNLSASRPQDRQFILSSKKLLLSDSGFYLCAWSNRAGLPYNEQFFGPGTRLTVL.

This chain joins TRBV27 and TRBJ2-3, with D possibly matching TRBD2 (6 bases). CDR3 length equals 15 residues. V gave up 2 bases and J gave up 3 bases, with 12 bases separating them. CDR1 is MNHEY, CDR2 SMNVEV, per germline (reference sequence). The CDR3 bases are TGTGCCAGCAGTTTAGGAGGGTTCGGTACAGATACGCAGTATTTT. This translates into CASSLGGFGTDTQYF.

This sequence joins TRBV25-1 and TRBJ2-7; the match to TRBD2 covers 11 bases. The CDR3 totals 15 residues. Trimming took 4 bases from V and 5 from J; bases not matched to a gene: 7. The germline V gene encodes CDR1 MGHDK and CDR2 SYGVNS. CDR3 bases: TGTGCCAGCAGTGGACCGGGACTAGCGGTAAACGAGCAGTACTTC. This translates into CASSGPGLAVNEQYF.

In its sample, this clone was seen once. This chain links TRBV7-9 with TRBJ1-2; D call uncertain. This CDR3 spans 13 amino acids. Germline V gives CDR1 SEHNR, CDR2 FQNEAQ (reference sequence). Trimming removed 9 bases at V and 7 bases at J, with 18 bases between. CDR3 bases: TGTGCCAGTTTCTTACGGGTCATCTCTGGCTACACCTTC. Translating it yields CASFLRVISGYTF. Looking up the rest from reference TRBV7-9 and TRBJ1-2 gives the full variable domain: DTGVSQNPRHKITKRGQNVTFRCDPISEHNRLYWYRQTLGQGPEFLTYFQNEAQLEKSRLLSDRFSAERPKGSFSTLEIQRTEQGDSAMYLCASFLRVISGYTFGSGTRLTVV.

The chain carries TRBV30 and TRBJ1-2; 11 nucleotides match TRBD1. V was clipped by 2 bases and J by 5 bases; unmatched bases: 4. This CDR3 region has 14 residues. The germline V gene encodes CDR1 GTSNPN and CDR2 SVGIG (reference sequence). The CDR3 here is CAWSLGQGAYGYTF. The CDR3 coding sequence is TGTGCCTGGAGTCTCGGACAGGGGGCATATGGCTACACCTTC.

The gene calls are TRBV7-9 and TRBJ1-5; 10 bases agree with TRBD1. J was trimmed by 6 bases and V by 5 bases; bases with no gene match: 4. Germline V gene data show CDR1 as SEHNR and CDR2 as FQNEAQ (reference sequence). The CDR3 is 14 amino acids. The CDR3 DNA reads as TGTGCCAGCAGCAGACAGGGGGCGGTTCAGCCCCAGCATTTT. It codes for CASSRQGAVQPQHF. Supplemented by reference TRBV7-9 and TRBJ1-5, the full variable domain reads DTGVSQNPRHKITKRGQNVTFRCDPISEHNRLYWYRQTLGQGPEFLTYFQNEAQLEKSRLLSDRFSAERPKGSFSTLEIQRTEQGDSAMYLCASSRQGAVQPQHFGDGTRLSIL.

The rearrangement links TRBV29-1 to TRBJ2-7; TRBD1 agrees at 8 bases. V lost 6 bases and J lost 2; bases outside the gene matches: 0. The CDR3 runs to 11 residues. Per germline, CDR1 SQVTM and CDR2 ANQGSEA. This CDR3 reads CSVGQAYEQYF. The CDR3 DNA reads as TGCAGCGTGGGACAGGCCTACGAGCAGTACTTC.

The chain carries TRBV5-1 and TRBJ2-3, with 11 positions matching TRBD2. This CDR3 region has 16 residues. V shed 4 bases and J 8 bases; nucleotides not matched to a gene: 12. Germline V lookup: CDR1 SGHRS, CDR2 YFSETQ. CDR3 sequence (DNA): TGCGCCAGCAGCATTACTAGCGGGGGACTGGGAGGTACGCAGTATTTT. This sequence encodes CASSITSGGLGGTQYF.

This chain links TRBV19 with TRBJ1-2; D unclear. There are 13 residues in the CDR3. V was shortened by 3 bases and J by 1 base, with 6 bases between the two germline ends. Per germline, CDR1 LNHDA and CDR2 SQIVND (reference sequence). The CDR3 DNA reads TGTGCCAGTAGTATTTCCCGTAACTATGGCTACACCTTC. It is translated as CASSISRNYGYTF.

This clone was detected only once. One junction end does not reproduce the germline sequence, and a read error may be involved. The CDR3 bases are TGTGCCAGCACCCTCAGGGGTAGCCCCGTGGATTTT. Translating it yields CASTLRGSPVDF. J is TRBJ1-3 and V is TRBV2, with a tentative D call TRBD1 (6 bases). The CDR3 is 12 amino acids. Germline-derived CDR1 and CDR2 are SNHLY and FYNNEI.

The chain is built from TRBV9 and TRBJ2-7, with TRBD2 matching 10 bases. The CDR3 extends over 16 amino acids. From germline, CDR1 is SGDLS and CDR2 YYNGEE. V lost 0 bases and J lost 4; bases outside the gene matches: 7. For the CDR3, the DNA is TGTGCCAGCAGCGTAGGAGAGCTAGCGGGAGAGTACGAGCAGTACTTC. Translating gives CASSVGELAGEYEQYF.

This clone came up once. The genes are TRBV7-9 and TRBJ2-2; D ambiguous. CDR1 and CDR2 (germline): SEHNR, FQNEAQ (reference sequence). CDR3 size: 13 residues. Trimming stripped 5 bases from V and 2 bases from J, with 6 bases between. This CDR3 is CASSQTNTGELFF. The CDR3 bases are TGTGCCAGCAGCCAAACTAACACCGGGGAGCTGTTTTTT.